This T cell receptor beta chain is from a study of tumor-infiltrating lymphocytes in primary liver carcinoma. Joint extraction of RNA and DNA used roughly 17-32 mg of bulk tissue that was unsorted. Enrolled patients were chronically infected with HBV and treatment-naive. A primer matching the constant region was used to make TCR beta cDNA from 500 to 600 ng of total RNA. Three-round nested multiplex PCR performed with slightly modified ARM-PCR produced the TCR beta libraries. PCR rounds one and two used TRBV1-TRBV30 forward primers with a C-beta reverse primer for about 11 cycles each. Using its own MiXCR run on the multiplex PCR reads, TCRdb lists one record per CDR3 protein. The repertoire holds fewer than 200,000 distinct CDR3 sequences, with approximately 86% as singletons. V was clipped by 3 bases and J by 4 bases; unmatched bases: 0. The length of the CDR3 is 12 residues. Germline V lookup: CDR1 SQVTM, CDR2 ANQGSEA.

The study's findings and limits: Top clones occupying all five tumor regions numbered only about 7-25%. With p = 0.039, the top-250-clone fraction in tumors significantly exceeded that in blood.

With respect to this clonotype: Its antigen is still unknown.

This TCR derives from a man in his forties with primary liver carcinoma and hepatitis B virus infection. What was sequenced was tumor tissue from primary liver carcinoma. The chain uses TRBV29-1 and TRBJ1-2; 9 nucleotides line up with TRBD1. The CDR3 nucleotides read TGCAGCGTTGAGGACAGGGGCTATGGCTACACCTTC. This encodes CSVEDRGYGYTF.